This T cell receptor beta chain derives from a study of blood T cell repertoires in COVID-19. Germline CDR1 LGHDT, CDR2 YNNKEL (reference sequence). V shed 0 bases and J 6 bases; nucleotides not matched to a gene: 2. The CDR3 is 14 amino acids. Clones were sequenced by immunoSEQ multiplex PCR, and TCRdb holds only the in-frame ones, with some missing. The table records approximately 200,000 clones, roughly four fifths of them present only once. The J gene is TRBJ2-5, the V gene TRBV3-1 (or the pseudogene TRBV3-2), with TRBD1 matching over 9 bases. Sequenced sample: PBMCs or T cells enriched from blood (not recorded which). The sequence derives from a man in his forties who had recovered from COVID-19. The CDR3 here is CASSQDGTGKTQYF. The CDR3 DNA sequence: TGTGCCAGCAGCCAAGACGGGACAGGGAAGACCCAGTACTTC.